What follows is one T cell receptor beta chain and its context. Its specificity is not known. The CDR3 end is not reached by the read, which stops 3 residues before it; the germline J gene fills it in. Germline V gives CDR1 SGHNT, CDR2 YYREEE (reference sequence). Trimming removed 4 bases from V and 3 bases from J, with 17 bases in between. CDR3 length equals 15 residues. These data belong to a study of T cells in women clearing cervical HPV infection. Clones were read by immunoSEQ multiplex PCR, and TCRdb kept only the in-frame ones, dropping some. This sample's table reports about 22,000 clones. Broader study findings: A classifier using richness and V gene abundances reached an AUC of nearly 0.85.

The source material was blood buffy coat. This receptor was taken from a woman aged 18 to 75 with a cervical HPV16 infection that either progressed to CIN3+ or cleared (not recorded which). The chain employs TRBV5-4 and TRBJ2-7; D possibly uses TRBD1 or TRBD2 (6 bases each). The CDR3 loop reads CASSTVGGGNYEQYF. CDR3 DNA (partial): TGTGCCAGCAGCACCGTTGGGGGCGGGAACTACGAG.